One and the same sample provided the 11 T cell receptor beta chains below, sequenced in a study of patients and donors after allogeneic stem cell transplantation. TCRdb re-derived calls from the RT-PCR reads in MiXCR, one entry per CDR3 protein. The sample contains 920,000 or so distinct CDR3 sequences, approximately 19% of which appear only once. The source material was blood, either unsorted or a sorted T cell fraction (not recorded which). These receptors were collected from a human donor who was either an allogeneic HSCT recipient or a stem cell or donor lymphocyte infusion donor (not recorded which). It is not recorded whose cells these are; they may come from a transplant donor.

This chain uses TRBV24-1 with TRBJ2-1; tentative D call: TRBD2 (5 bases). Germline V gene lookup returns CDR1 KGHDR and CDR2 SFDVKD. The CDR3 has 14 amino acids. V was cut by 0 bases and J by 8 bases, with 10 bases left in between. In DNA form, the CDR3 reads TGTGCCACCAGTGATTTGGGGAGTTCGGATGAGCAGTTCTTC. It encodes CATSDLGSSDEQFF.

This clonotype was counted ten times or more. One end of the junction is discordant with germline, which a read error may explain. The chain uses TRBV9 and TRBJ2-1, with 9 bases matching TRBD2. Germline V gene lookup returns CDR1 SGDLS and CDR2 YYNGEE. CDR3 length: 15 residues. The CDR3, as DNA: TGCGCCAGCAGCGTGGCGGGAGGGTCCTACAATGAGCAGTTCTTC. Protein product: CASSVAGGSYNEQFF.

This clonotype has a handful of counts. J is TRBJ2-5 and V is TRBV5-6; 11 bases are shared with TRBD1. Germline values: CDR1 SGHDT, CDR2 YYEEEE. This CDR3 comprises 14 residues. V was clipped by 4 bases and J by 7 bases; unmatched bases: 6. The CDR3 reads CASSTDRGRGTQYF. For the CDR3, the DNA is TGTGCCAGCAGCACGGACAGGGGGCGTGGGACCCAGTACTTC. The whole variable domain, remainder taken from reference TRBV5-6 and TRBJ2-5, is DAGVTQSPTHLIKTRGQQVTLRCSPKSGHDTVSWYQQALGQGPQFIFQYYEEEERQRGNFPDRFSGHQFPNYSSELNVNALLLGDSALYLCASSTDRGRGTQYFGPGTRLLVL.

The rearrangement uses TRBV6-5 and TRBJ2-3; D ambiguous. Germline lookup yields CDR1 MNHEY and CDR2 SVGAGI. The CDR3 runs to 15 residues. Trimming took off 2 bases at V and 3 bases at J, with 12 bases between the two ends. The CDR3 nucleotides read TGTGCCAGCAGTTACGTTAACAAGGGTACAGATACGCAGTATTTT. Its translation is CASSYVNKGTDTQYF.

This clonotype was seen a few times. CDR3 coding DNA: TGTGCCAGCAGCCCTATTGGAGTCGAGCAGTTCTTC. Translated: CASSPIGVEQFF. This chain uses TRBV12-3 or TRBV12-4 with TRBJ2-1; D gene uncertain. V lost 6 bases and J 10 bases, leaving 13 bases between the germline ends. This CDR3 is 12 amino acids long.

V is TRBV5-5 and J is TRBJ2-5, with D perhaps matching TRBD1 or TRBD2 (7 bases each). Germline loops: CDR1 SGHKS, CDR2 YYEKEE (reference sequence). V was clipped by 4 bases and J by 5 bases, with 18 bases between them. This CDR3 has 15 residues. The CDR3 loop is CASSGMGGGGETQYF. In DNA form, the CDR3 reads TGTGCCAGCAGCGGAATGGGAGGGGGCGGTGAGACCCAGTACTTC.

This clonotype was seen a few times. This sequence joins TRBV21-1 and TRBJ1-5. TRBV21-1 has pseudogene status. The CDR3 covers 14 residues. CDR3 DNA: TGTGCCAGCCCCTCGGCGGGTTTTGAGCAGCCCCAGCATTTT. Translating gives CASPSAGFEQPQHF.

There are a few counts of this clonotype. The chain uses TRBV27 and TRBJ1-1; D unresolved. The V end was cut by 1 base, the J end by 0 bases, with 9 bases between. This CDR3 contains 15 residues. Per the germline V gene, CDR1 is MNHEY and CDR2 is SMNVEV (reference sequence). The CDR3 here is CASSLLSHMNTEAFF. Written as DNA, the CDR3 is TGTGCCAGCAGTTTATTATCCCATATGAACACTGAAGCTTTCTTT.

Many counts were recorded for this clonotype. The V call is TRBV6-1, the J call TRBJ2-3, with no clear D. Germline-derived CDR1 and CDR2 are MNHNS and SASEGT. This CDR3 is 13 amino acids long. The germline V and J ends were trimmed by 5 bases and 5 bases, with 11 bases remaining between them. CDR3 DNA sequence: TGTGCCAGCAGTCCCCAGGTGGGAGATACGCAGTATTTT. Protein: CASSPQVGDTQYF.

The chain joins TRBV3-1 to TRBJ2-4; D unclear. Per the germline V gene, CDR1 is LGHDT and CDR2 is YNNKEL (reference sequence). V was cut by 0 bases and J by 0 bases, with 12 bases left in between. There are 17 residues in the CDR3. CDR3 region: CASSQEAWGLAKNIQYF. CDR3 DNA: TGTGCCAGCAGCCAAGAGGCGTGGGGATTAGCCAAAAACATTCAGTACTTC.

This clonotype has only a few counts. The chain carries TRBV12-3 or TRBV12-4 and TRBJ1-5, with D tentatively TRBD1 (6 bases). Deletions cut 5 bases from V and 1 base from J, with 15 bases between. This CDR3 contains 16 residues. CDR3 protein: CASSQLGGASNQPQHF. As DNA, the CDR3 is TGTGCCAGCAGTCAGCTTGGGGGGGCCAGCAATCAGCCCCAGCATTTT.